This T cell receptor beta chain comes out of a study of identical twins. General study findings and limits: Out-of-frame beta sequences exhibited a weaker degree of excess twin sharing. Cord blood beta clonotypes that were abundant carried fewer insertions, and memory repertoires showed no such trend.

Template switching added a universal primer binding site, and final cDNA carried unique molecular identifiers. MiXCR, applied by TCRdb to the 5' RACE reads, yields one record per CDR3 protein. The sample contains hundreds of thousands of distinct CDR3 sequences, roughly 7% of which appear only once. This clonotype was detected ten times or more. Its antigen is not known. CDR1 is DFQATT, CDR2 SNEGSKA, per germline (reference sequence). The CDR3 runs to 12 residues. The V end lost 2 bases, the J end lost 10 bases, and 12 bases lay between the germline ends. The same data also contributed to another study, on yellow fever vaccine responses in identical twins.

This sequence originates from a woman under 30 in good health. Sequencing was performed on memory (CD45RO+) T cells sorted from blood. The V and J genes are TRBV20-1 and TRBJ2-1, with D unresolved. The CDR3 sequence: CSARNPGREQFF. The CDR3 DNA is TGCAGTGCTAGAAACCCCGGAAGGGAGCAGTTCTTC.